This T cell receptor (beta chain) stems from a study of cytomegalovirus exposure and HLA in healthy donors. The study's findings and limits: Later analysis found that TCR beta chains associated with HLA were more clonally expanded than other, equally common chains.

When sampled, the donors appeared nominally healthy, though they likely had unrecorded immune exposures. Details on this clone: The target antigen is unknown.

The PCR made use of 60 Vbeta and 13 Jbeta primers. The protocol was immunoSEQ multiplex PCR, while the TCRdb copy is restricted to in-frame clones and leaves out a portion. The table shows about 210,000 clones, with 75% to 80% occurring only once. Germline V gene lookup returns CDR1 SGHKS and CDR2 YYEKEE (reference sequence). The CDR3 runs to 15 residues. The J segment lost 4 bases and the V segment lost 3 bases, leaving 8 bases of the junction unmatched. Sequencing used PBMCs. The chain combines TRBV5-5 with TRBJ1-1; TRBD1 aligns across 8 bases. The clonotype comes from a male donor in good health and CMV-seronegative. The CDR3 spells CASSSTRTGSTEAFF. CDR3 DNA: TGTGCCAGCAGCTCAACCAGGACAGGGTCCACTGAAGCTTTCTTT.